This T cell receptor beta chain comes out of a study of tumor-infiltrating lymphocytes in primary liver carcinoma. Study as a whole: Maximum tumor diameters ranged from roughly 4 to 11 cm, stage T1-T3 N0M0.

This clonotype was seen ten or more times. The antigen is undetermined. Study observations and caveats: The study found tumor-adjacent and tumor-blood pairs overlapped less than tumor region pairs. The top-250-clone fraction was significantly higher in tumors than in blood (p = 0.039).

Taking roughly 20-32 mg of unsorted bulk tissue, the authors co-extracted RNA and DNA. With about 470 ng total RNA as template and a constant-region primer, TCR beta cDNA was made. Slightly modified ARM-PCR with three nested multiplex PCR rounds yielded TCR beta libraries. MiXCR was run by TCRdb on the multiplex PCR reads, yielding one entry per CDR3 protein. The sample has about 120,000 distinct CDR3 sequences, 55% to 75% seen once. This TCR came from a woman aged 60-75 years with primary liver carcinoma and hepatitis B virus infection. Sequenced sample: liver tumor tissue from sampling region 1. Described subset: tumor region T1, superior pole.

The CDR3 region has the DNA TGCAGCGTTTCCTCCCCCCGGGACAGGGGAGGGGGGAACTATGGCTACACCTTC. Its translation is CSVSSPRDRGGGNYGYTF. The V call is TRBV29-1, the J call TRBJ1-2; TRBD1 matches at 10 bases. The trim removed 5 bases at V and 2 bases at J, leaving 17 bases unmatched. CDR1 SQVTM and CDR2 ANQGSEA come from the germline V gene. This CDR3 comprises 18 residues.